This T cell receptor beta chain was recorded in a study of T cell clonotyping in hematopoietic cell transplantation. The CDR3 loop spans 13 amino acids. V shed 5 bases, J shed 4 bases, and the junction held 4 bases outside the gene matches. Germline V lookup: CDR1 SGHTA, CDR2 FQGNSA. Sequencing used immunoSEQ multiplex PCR; TCRdb keeps in-frame clones, though not all of them. The sample has 10,000 or so clones; 75% to 80% are singletons. Study observations and caveats: Without cell sorting, CD4 versus CD8 contributions remain unresolved. After transplant, recipient diversity fell while pathologically expanded clonotypes grew through day 180.

Notes on this clone: Its matching antigen is unknown.

Recipient blood drawn about 28 days pretransplant and days 30, 100, 180 after. The chain carries TRBV7-2 and TRBJ2-5; TRBD2 agrees at 7 bases. Material: peripheral blood mononuclear cells, obtained 180 days after allogeneic stem cell transplant. The receptor's source is a female patient in her fifties or sixties who had an allogeneic stem cell transplant from a related donor, so the T cells may come from the graft donor. Some clones in this sample may be carry-over from other donors' samples. The CDR3 nucleotides are TGTGCCAGCAGCCTAACTAGCGCAGAGACCCAGTACTTC. Residues: CASSLTSAETQYF.